The present T cell receptor beta chain was sequenced within a study of cytomegalovirus exposure and HLA in healthy donors. Study conclusions and caveats: 16,951 TCR beta sequences were associated with HLA alleles at 0.05 false discovery rate in a later analysis. The investigators catalogued 150 to 200 TCR beta chains as cytomegalovirus-associated.

There are 12 residues in the CDR3. The germline V gene has CDR1 SEHNR and CDR2 FQNEAQ (reference sequence). Comments on this clone: Its antigen is not identified. At one end the junction does not follow the germline gene, possibly because of a read error.

PCR amplification relied on 60 Vbeta primers (plus 13 Jbeta primers). Profiling relied on immunoSEQ multiplex PCR, and the TCRdb table lists in-frame clones only, not all of them. In the table there are 110,000 or so clones, under 80% of which are singletons. J is TRBJ2-7 and V is TRBV7-9; 9 nucleotides line up with TRBD1. This sequence originates from a woman aged 45 to 65 in good health and CMV-seropositive. Sequenced input: PBMCs. CDR3: CSSSQTGGEQYF. In DNA form, the CDR3 reads TGTTCCAGCAGCCAGACAGGGGGCGAGCAGTACTTC.